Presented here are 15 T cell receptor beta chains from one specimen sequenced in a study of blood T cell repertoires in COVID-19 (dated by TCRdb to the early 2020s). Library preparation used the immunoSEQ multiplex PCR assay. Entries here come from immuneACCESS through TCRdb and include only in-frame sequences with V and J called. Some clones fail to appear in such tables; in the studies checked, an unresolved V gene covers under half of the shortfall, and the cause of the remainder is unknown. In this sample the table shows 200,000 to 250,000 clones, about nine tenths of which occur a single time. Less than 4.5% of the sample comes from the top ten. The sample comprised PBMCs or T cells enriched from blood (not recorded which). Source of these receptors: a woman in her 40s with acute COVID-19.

The CDR3, as DNA: TGTGCCAGCAGACCACAGGGGCGGAGGAATCAGCCCCAGCATTTT. Encoded protein: CASRPQGRRNQPQHF. The chain joins TRBV27 to TRBJ1-5, with 7 bases lining up with TRBD1. The CDR3 spans 15 residues. V trimming: 6 bases; J trimming: 4 bases; junction bases outside the gene matches: 9. Germline assignment: CDR1 MNHEY and CDR2 SMNVEV (reference sequence).

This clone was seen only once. The CDR3 is CASSAFGQGSTDTQYF. Written as DNA, the CDR3 is TGTGCCAGCAGTGCCTTCGGACAGGGGAGCACAGATACGCAGTATTTT. This chain links TRBV2 with TRBJ2-3; 9 bases fit TRBD1. CDR3 length equals 16 residues. Looked up from germline, CDR1 is SNHLY and CDR2 is FYNNEI. The trim removed 4 bases at V and 0 bases at J, leaving 5 bases unmatched.

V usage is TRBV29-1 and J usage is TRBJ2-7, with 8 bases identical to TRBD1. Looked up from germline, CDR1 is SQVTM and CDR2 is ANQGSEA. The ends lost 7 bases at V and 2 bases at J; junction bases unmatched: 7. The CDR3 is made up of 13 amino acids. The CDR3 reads CSAGQDRAYEQYF. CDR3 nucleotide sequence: TGCAGCGCCGGTCAGGACAGGGCCTACGAGCAGTACTTC.

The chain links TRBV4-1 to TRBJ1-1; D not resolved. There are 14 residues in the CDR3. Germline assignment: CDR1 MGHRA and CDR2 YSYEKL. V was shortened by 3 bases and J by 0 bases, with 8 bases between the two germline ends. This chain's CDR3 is CASSQDGMNTEAFF. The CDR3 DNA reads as TGCGCCAGCAGCCAGGACGGGATGAACACTGAAGCTTTCTTT.

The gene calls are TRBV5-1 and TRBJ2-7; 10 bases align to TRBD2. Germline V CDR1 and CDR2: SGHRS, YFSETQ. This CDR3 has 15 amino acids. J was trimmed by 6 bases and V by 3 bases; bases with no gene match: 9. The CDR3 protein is CASSSLAGALSEQYF. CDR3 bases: TGCGCCAGCAGCTCTCTAGCGGGGGCCTTGTCCGAGCAGTACTTC.

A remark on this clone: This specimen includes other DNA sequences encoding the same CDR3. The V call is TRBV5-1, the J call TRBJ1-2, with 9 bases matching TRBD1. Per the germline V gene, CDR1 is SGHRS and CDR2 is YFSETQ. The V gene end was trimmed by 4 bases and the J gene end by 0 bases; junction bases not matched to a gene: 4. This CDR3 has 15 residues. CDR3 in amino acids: CASSRGQGANYGYTF. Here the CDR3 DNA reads TGCGCCAGCAGCCGGGGACAGGGAGCTAACTATGGCTACACCTTC.

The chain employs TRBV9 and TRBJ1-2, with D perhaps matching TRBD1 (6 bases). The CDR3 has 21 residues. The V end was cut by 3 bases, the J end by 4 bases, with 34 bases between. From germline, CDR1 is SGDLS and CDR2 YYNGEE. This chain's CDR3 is CASSATVKWTAPGNEGYGYTF. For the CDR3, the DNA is TGTGCCAGCAGCGCCACGGTCAAATGGACAGCGCCTGGAAACGAAGGCTATGGCTACACCTTC. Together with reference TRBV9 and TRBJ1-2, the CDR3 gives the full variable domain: DSGVTQTPKHLITATGQRVTLRCSPRSGDLSVYWYQQSLDQGLQFLIQYYNGEERAKGNILERFSAQQFPDLHSELNLSSLELGDSALYFCASSATVKWTAPGNEGYGYTFGSGTRLTVV.

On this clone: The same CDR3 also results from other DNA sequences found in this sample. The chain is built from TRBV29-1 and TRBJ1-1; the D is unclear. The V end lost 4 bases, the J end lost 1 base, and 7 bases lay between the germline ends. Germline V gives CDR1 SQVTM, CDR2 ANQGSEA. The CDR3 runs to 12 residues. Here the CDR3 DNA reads TGCAGCGTTGTTCGGGGGAACACTGAAGCTTTCTTT. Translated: CSVVRGNTEAFF.

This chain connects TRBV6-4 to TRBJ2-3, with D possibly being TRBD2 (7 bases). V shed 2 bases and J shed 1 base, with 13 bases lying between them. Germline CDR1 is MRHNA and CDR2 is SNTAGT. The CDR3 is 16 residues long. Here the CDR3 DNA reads TGTGCCAGCAGTGACAATGGGGGGGGCGGCACAGATACGCAGTATTTT. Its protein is CASSDNGGGGTDTQYF.

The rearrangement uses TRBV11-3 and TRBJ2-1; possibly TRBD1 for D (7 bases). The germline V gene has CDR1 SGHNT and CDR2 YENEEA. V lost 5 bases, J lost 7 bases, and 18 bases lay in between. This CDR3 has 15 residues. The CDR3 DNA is TGTGCCAGCAGCCAGGGGGACGGAGGGGAGAATGAGCAGTTCTTC. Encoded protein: CASSQGDGGENEQFF.

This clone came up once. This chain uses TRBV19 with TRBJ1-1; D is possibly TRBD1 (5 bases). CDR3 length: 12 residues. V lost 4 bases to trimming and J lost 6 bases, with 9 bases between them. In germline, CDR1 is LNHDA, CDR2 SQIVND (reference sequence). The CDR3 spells CASSTGLAEAFF. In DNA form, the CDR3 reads TGTGCCAGTAGTACGGGACTCGCTGAAGCTTTCTTT.

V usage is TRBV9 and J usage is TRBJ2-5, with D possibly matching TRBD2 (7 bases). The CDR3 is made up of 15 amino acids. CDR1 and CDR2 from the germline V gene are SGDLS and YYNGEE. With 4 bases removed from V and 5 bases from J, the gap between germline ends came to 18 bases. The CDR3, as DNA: TGTGCCAGCAGCTCTTATCGGGGGGCCGGGGAGACCCAGTACTTC. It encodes CASSSYRGAGETQYF.

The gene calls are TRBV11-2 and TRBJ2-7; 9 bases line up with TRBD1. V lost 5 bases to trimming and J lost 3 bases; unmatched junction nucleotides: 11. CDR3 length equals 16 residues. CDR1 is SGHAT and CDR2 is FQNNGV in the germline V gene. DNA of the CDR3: TGTGCCAGCAGCCGAACTTCAACAGGGGGCGGCTACGAGCAGTACTTC. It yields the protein CASSRTSTGGGYEQYF. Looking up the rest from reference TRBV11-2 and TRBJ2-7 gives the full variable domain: EAGVAQSPRYKIIEKRQSVAFWCNPISGHATLYWYQQILGQGPKLLIQFQNNGVVDDSQLPKDRFSAERLKGVDSTLKIQPAKLEDSAVYLCASSRTSTGGGYEQYFGPGTRLTVT.

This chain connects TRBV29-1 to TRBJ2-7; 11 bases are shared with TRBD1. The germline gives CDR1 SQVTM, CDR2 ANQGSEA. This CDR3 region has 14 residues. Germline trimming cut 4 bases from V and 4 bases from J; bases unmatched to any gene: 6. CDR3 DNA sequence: TGCAGCGTTGTGGGGGACAGGGGGATTTACGAGCAGTACTTC. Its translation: CSVVGDRGIYEQYF.

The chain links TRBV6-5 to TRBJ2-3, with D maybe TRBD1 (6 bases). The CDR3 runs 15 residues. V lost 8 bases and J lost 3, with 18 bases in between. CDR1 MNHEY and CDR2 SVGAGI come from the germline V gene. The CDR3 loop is CASGTTGFRTDTQYF. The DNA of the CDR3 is TGTGCCAGCGGAACCACAGGGTTCAGAACAGATACGCAGTATTTT.